This entry describes one TCR beta chain. This record comes from a study of CD8+CD57+ T cells in acquired aplastic anemia. All patients picked for sequencing had shown, by flow cytometry, an expansion of CD8+CD57+ cells. Germline V gene data show CDR1 as MNHNS and CDR2 as SASEGT. After removal of 5 bases from V and 9 bases from J, the junction contained 9 bases not matched to a gene. There are 16 residues in the CDR3. TCR beta VDJ and CDR3 profiles were obtained from a genomic DNA template. Via MiXCR, TCRdb re-called the reads, giving one row per CDR3 protein. The table shows about 160,000 distinct CDR3 sequences, with around half occurring only once.

The TCR originated in a human donor with aplastic anemia. The sample consisted of sorted CD4+, CD8+, or CD8+CD57+ T cells (not recorded which) from PBMCs. V and J are TRBV6-1 and TRBJ2-1; the match to TRBD2 covers 14 bases. Here the CDR3 reads CASSTRLAGGVSEQFF. In DNA form, the CDR3 reads TGTGCCAGCAGTACCAGACTAGCGGGAGGGGTAAGTGAGCAGTTCTTC.